Below are 28 T cell receptor beta chains sequenced from a single sample in a study of blood T cell repertoires in COVID-19 (dated by TCRdb to 2018 to 2020). The library was produced with the immunoSEQ multiplex PCR assay. The source is immuneACCESS, and TCRdb retained only in-frame sequences with V and J called. Part of the clones is not carried over; for the studies checked, unresolved V genes explain less than half of this, and the remainder is unexplained. The table for this sample lists about 15,000 clones; 89% of them were counted only once. Of the sample, around 3.2% falls within the top ten clones. Source material: peripheral blood. All receptors derive from a human donor in a cohort sampled during active COVID-19.

This chain uses TRBV20-1 with TRBJ1-4; possible D gene TRBD1, 6 bases. Trimming stripped 3 bases from V and 5 bases from J, with 10 bases between. Germline lookup yields CDR1 DFQATT and CDR2 SNEGSKA (reference sequence). The CDR3 contains 13 residues. CDR3 nucleotide sequence: TGCAGTGCTAGTGCAGGGGTGAATGAAAAACTGTTTTTT. Translated, it gives CSASAGVNEKLFF.

This clone has only one observation. V is TRBV19 and J is TRBJ2-7, with TRBD2 identical over 10 bases. The CDR3 covers 16 residues. Germline values: CDR1 LNHDA, CDR2 SQIVND (reference sequence). V shed 6 bases and J 0 bases; nucleotides not matched to a gene: 8. Written as DNA, the CDR3 is TGTGCCAGTAGAGGGGGCCTAGCGGGGGACTCCTACGAGCAGTACTTC. This gives the protein CASRGGLAGDSYEQYF. Variable domain in full (rest from reference TRBV19 and TRBJ2-7): DGGITQSPKYLFRKEGQNVTLSCEQNLNHDAMYWYRQDPGQGLRLIYYSQIVNDFQKGDIAEGYSVSREKKESFPLTVTSAQKNPTAFYLCASRGGLAGDSYEQYFGPGTRLTVT.

V and J are TRBV12-5 and TRBJ2-2; 7 bases are a match to TRBD1. V was clipped by 0 bases and J by 1 base; unmatched bases: 2. Germline CDR1 and CDR2: LGHNT and FRNRAP. The CDR3 has 16 residues. CDR3 nucleotide sequence: TGTGCTAGTGGTTTGGTACAGGGGAGGAACACCGGGGAGCTGTTTTTT. Translating it yields CASGLVQGRNTGELFF.

The chain carries TRBV5-1 and TRBJ1-1; D is perhaps TRBD1 (5 bases). Germline values: CDR1 SGHRS, CDR2 YFSETQ. The CDR3 spans 14 residues. Between the trimmed V and J ends, which lost 0 bases and 3 bases, there was a span of 9 bases. The CDR3 sequence is CASSLGGGDTEAFF. CDR3 coding DNA: TGCGCCAGCAGCTTGGGGGGAGGGGACACTGAAGCTTTCTTT. The whole variable domain, remainder taken from reference TRBV5-1 and TRBJ1-1, is KAGVTQTPRYLIKTRGQQVTLSCSPISGHRSVSWYQQTPGQGLQFLFEYFSETQRNKGNFPGRFSGRQFSNSRSEMNVSTLELGDSALYLCASSLGGGDTEAFFGQGTRLTVV.

The chain carries TRBV18 and TRBJ2-2; unclear D gene. Trimming took 3 bases from V and 4 from J, leaving 12 bases between them. Germline lookup yields CDR1 KGHSH and CDR2 LQKENI. CDR3 length equals 15 residues. CDR3: CASSPERVSTGELFF. CDR3 in DNA: TGTGCCAGCTCACCCGAACGGGTGAGCACCGGGGAGCTGTTTTTT.

The chain carries TRBV3-1 (or the pseudogene TRBV3-2) and TRBJ2-4; 8 bases map to TRBD2. Germline V gene lookup returns CDR1 LGHDT and CDR2 YNNKEL (reference sequence). CDR3 length equals 15 residues. With V trimmed by 1 base and J by 8 bases, 7 bases remained unmatched. The CDR3 sequence: CASSQGGLAGDIQYF. DNA of the CDR3: TGTGCCAGCAGCCAAGGTGGACTAGCCGGAGACATTCAGTACTTC.

The V and J genes are TRBV4-1 and TRBJ1-1; D remains ambiguous. Germline loops: CDR1 MGHRA, CDR2 YSYEKL. CDR3 size: 18 residues. Trimming took off 4 bases at V and 0 bases at J, with 21 bases between the two ends. The CDR3 loop reads CASSPGRQQVPLNTEAFF. The CDR3 DNA is TGCGCCAGCAGCCCAGGTCGGCAACAAGTCCCCTTGAACACTGAAGCTTTCTTT.

This chain links TRBV10-1 with TRBJ2-2; possible D gene TRBD2, 5 bases. Germline V gene lookup returns CDR1 WNHNN and CDR2 SYGVQD (reference sequence). The CDR3 contains 13 residues. V was clipped by 0 bases and J by 6 bases, with 5 bases between them. The chain's CDR3 is CASSESEAGELFF. Written as DNA, the CDR3 is TGCGCCAGCAGTGAGTCGGAGGCCGGGGAGCTGTTTTTT.

The CDR3 sequence is CASSILTGNRMNEQFF. CDR3 sequence (DNA): TGTGCCAGCAGCATCCTAACAGGGAATCGTATGAATGAGCAGTTCTTC. The chain is built from TRBV7-6 and TRBJ2-1, with D perhaps matching TRBD1 (6 bases). Trimming stripped 5 bases from V and 7 bases from J, with 21 bases between. Germline loops: CDR1 SGHVS, CDR2 FNYEAQ. The length of the CDR3 is 16 residues.

V usage is TRBV6-1 and J usage is TRBJ1-5; D is perhaps TRBD1 (5 bases). This CDR3 contains 17 residues. Germline CDR1 reads MNHNS; CDR2 reads SASEGT. Trimming took 3 bases from V and 0 from J, leaving 15 bases between them. CDR3 nucleotide sequence: TGTGCCAGCAGTGATCTAGTAGTAGGGGCTAGCAATCAGCCCCAGCATTTT. Protein sequence: CASSDLVVGASNQPQHF.

CDR3 region: CASSYPGSPTEAFF. CDR3 nucleotide sequence: TGTGCCAGCAGTTACCCAGGGTCTCCCACTGAAGCTTTCTTT. The chain employs TRBV6-6 and TRBJ1-1; possibly TRBD1 for D (5 bases). Germline V gene lookup returns CDR1 MNHNY and CDR2 SVGAGI (reference sequence). The V end was cut by 2 bases, the J end by 4 bases, with 11 bases between. The CDR3 loop spans 14 amino acids.

The chain couples TRBV28 to TRBJ1-4; TRBD1 matches at 7 bases. The V gene end was trimmed by 7 bases and the J gene end by 4 bases; junction bases not matched to a gene: 6. The CDR3 covers 14 residues. Per germline, CDR1 MDHEN and CDR2 SYDVKM. The DNA for the CDR3 is TGTGCCAGCAACGACAGGGTTCGTAATGAAAAACTGTTTTTT. This codes for CASNDRVRNEKLFF. Drawing the rest from reference TRBV28 and TRBJ1-4, the complete variable domain is DVKVTQSSRYLVKRTGEKVFLECVQDMDHENMFWYRQDPGLGLRLIYFSYDVKMKEKGDIPEGYSVSREKKERFSLILESASTNQTSMYLCASNDRVRNEKLFFGSGTQLSVL.

The chain has TRBV7-8 and TRBJ2-1; the match to TRBD2 covers 12 bases. J was trimmed by 9 bases and V by 1 base; bases with no gene match: 4. CDR1 SGHVS and CDR2 FQNEAQ come from the germline V gene. This CDR3 is built from 15 residues. This CDR3 is CASSLGSSGGVEQFF. Here the CDR3 DNA reads TGTGCCAGCAGCTTAGGTTCTAGCGGGGGGGTTGAGCAGTTCTTC.

The rearrangement links TRBV7-2 to TRBJ2-1; TRBD2 might be the D (7 bases). The CDR3 totals 16 residues. CDR1 SGHTA and CDR2 FQGNSA come from the germline V gene. Trimming shortened V by 1 base and J by 6 bases, and 16 bases separated the two germline ends. CDR3 DNA: TGTGCCAGCAGCTTAGTCGGGGGTAGGGGGGGCAATGAGCAGTTCTTC. This codes for CASSLVGGRGGNEQFF. Variable domain in full (rest from reference TRBV7-2 and TRBJ2-1): GAGVSQSPSNKVTEKGKDVELRCDPISGHTALYWYRQSLGQGLEFLIYFQGNSAPDKSGLPSDRFSAERTGGSVSTLTIQRTQQEDSAVYLCASSLVGGRGGNEQFFGPGTRLTVL.

J is TRBJ2-4 and V is TRBV20-1; 7 nucleotides match TRBD2. This CDR3 has 11 residues. Looked up from germline, CDR1 is DFQATT and CDR2 is SNEGSKA (reference sequence). CDR3 nucleotide sequence: TGCGGGGGGGTGGTGGGAAACATTCAGTACTTC. This codes for CGGVVGNIQYF.

V and J are TRBV2 and TRBJ2-3, with a tentative D call TRBD2 (5 bases). The CDR3 runs to 14 residues. V lost 7 bases to trimming and J lost 5 bases, with 16 bases between them. Germline assignment: CDR1 SNHLY and CDR2 FYNNEI. CDR3 nucleotide sequence: TGTGCCAGCAAGGTAGGGAGTCGCGGAGATACGCAGTATTTT. As protein: CASKVGSRGDTQYF.

This clone was seen only once. This chain joins TRBV27 and TRBJ1-4, with a possible D match to TRBD1 (5 bases). CDR3 size: 14 residues. Germline V lookup: CDR1 MNHEY, CDR2 SMNVEV (reference sequence). V lost 6 bases to trimming and J lost 3 bases, with 11 bases between them. In nucleotides, the CDR3 is TGTGCCAGCAGATATCAGGGCCCTAATGAAAAACTGTTTTTT. Its protein is CASRYQGPNEKLFF.

The chain combines TRBV11-2 with TRBJ2-2; the match to TRBD2 covers 9 bases. With 4 bases clipped from V and 6 bases from J, the junction kept 9 bases outside the gene matches. The CDR3 totals 16 residues. Germline V lookup: CDR1 SGHAT, CDR2 FQNNGV. The CDR3 DNA reads TGTGCCAGCAGCTCGCTCAGCGGGGGGTCCCCCGGGGAGCTGTTTTTT. This encodes CASSSLSGGSPGELFF.

This chain connects TRBV28 to TRBJ1-2; D is unresolved. This CDR3 is built from 12 residues. The ends were cut back, 6 bases at V and 4 bases at J, with 9 bases in the middle. In germline, CDR1 is MDHEN, CDR2 SYDVKM. Written as DNA, the CDR3 is TGTGCCAGCAGCCCGGGATTCTATGGCTACACCTTC. Amino acids: CASSPGFYGYTF.

The genes are TRBV5-6 and TRBJ1-5, with 9 bases matching TRBD1. In germline, CDR1 is SGHDT, CDR2 YYEEEE. The CDR3 covers 15 residues. J gave up 7 bases and V 3 bases, and 8 bases lay outside the gene matches. The CDR3 loop is CASSSRDRVGQPQHF. The CDR3 DNA is TGTGCCAGCAGCTCCCGGGACAGGGTGGGACAGCCCCAGCATTTT.

The chain couples TRBV4-1 to TRBJ1-1; D is unresolved. The V gene lost 0 bases and the J gene lost 0 bases, with 11 bases spanning the gap. CDR3 size: 16 residues. Germline V gene lookup returns CDR1 MGHRA and CDR2 YSYEKL. The CDR3 region is CASSQDLWALNTEAFF. The CDR3 DNA sequence: TGCGCCAGCAGCCAAGATTTGTGGGCGCTGAACACTGAAGCTTTCTTT.

V gene TRBV7-9 combines with J gene TRBJ2-3; a weak D match, TRBD1 (6 bases). The CDR3 consists of 15 residues. The germline CDR1 and CDR2 sequences are SEHNR and FQNEAQ (reference sequence). Trimming shortened V by 4 bases and J by 2 bases, and 13 bases separated the two germline ends. CDR3 protein: CASSSHGQSTDTQYF. The DNA of the CDR3 is TGTGCCAGCAGCTCACACGGACAGTCCACAGATACGCAGTATTTT.

The V call is TRBV7-9, the J call TRBJ1-4; weak D call: TRBD1 (5 bases). This CDR3 spans 15 amino acids. The V gene's germline CDR1 is SEHNR and CDR2 FQNEAQ (reference sequence). V lost 6 bases and J 6 bases, leaving 17 bases between the germline ends. CDR3 protein: CASRANRGGDEKLFF. The DNA for the CDR3 is TGTGCCAGCAGAGCAAATAGGGGTGGGGATGAAAAACTGTTTTTT.

The V gene is TRBV14, the J gene TRBJ1-1, with a possible D match to TRBD1 (6 bases). The CDR3 has 16 residues. From germline, CDR1 is SGHDN and CDR2 FVKESK. Trimming left V 4 bases short and J 3 bases short, with 18 bases between. The CDR3 DNA sequence: TGTGCCAGCAGCCTTAGAAGGCCGGACAGCTACACTGAAGCTTTCTTT. The encoded protein is CASSLRRPDSYTEAFF.

The chain uses TRBV27 and TRBJ2-1, with 9 positions matching TRBD2. Germline CDR1 is MNHEY and CDR2 is SMNVEV (reference sequence). The CDR3 loop spans 16 amino acids. The J segment lost 3 bases and the V segment lost 7 bases, leaving 10 bases of the junction unmatched. CDR3 residues: CASTASGVPNYNEQFF. For the CDR3, the DNA is TGTGCCAGCACGGCTAGCGGGGTGCCTAACTACAATGAGCAGTTCTTC.

This clone was picked up a small number of times. This rearrangement joins TRBV19 to TRBJ1-2; D is ambiguous. Germline values: CDR1 LNHDA, CDR2 SQIVND (reference sequence). V was shortened by 0 bases and J by 2 bases, with 10 bases between the two germline ends. The CDR3 runs 15 residues. Here the CDR3 DNA reads TGTGCCAGTAGTATAGATCCCGGGGTAAACTATGGCTACACCTTC. Amino acid sequence: CASSIDPGVNYGYTF.

The chain joins TRBV19 to TRBJ2-7, with D possibly being TRBD1 (6 bases). V shed 4 bases and J shed 0 bases, with 10 bases lying between them. Germline V gives CDR1 LNHDA, CDR2 SQIVND (reference sequence). The length of the CDR3 is 14 residues. The CDR3 loop is CASSTGQSSYEQYF. In nucleotides, the CDR3 is TGTGCCAGTAGTACCGGACAGAGCTCCTACGAGCAGTACTTC.

The V call is TRBV29-1, the J call TRBJ2-7; possible D gene TRBD1, 6 bases. Trimming pared 3 bases from V and 0 bases from J, leaving 12 bases between. The CDR3 totals 14 residues. In germline, CDR1 is SQVTM, CDR2 ANQGSEA. CDR3 DNA: TGCAGCGTTGAGTCGTCAGGGGACTCCTACGAGCAGTACTTC. Its translation is CSVESSGDSYEQYF.